A selection of T cell receptor beta chains follows, all from one sample in a study of blood T cell repertoires in COVID-19. Measured with immunoSEQ multiplex PCR; TCRdb has only the in-frame clones, and not every one. The sample lists 85,000 to 130,000 clones, around 84% seen once, with approximately 26% in the top ten. Sequenced input: peripheral blood. The receptors were gathered from a man in his 60s with acute or convalescent COVID-19. CDR3s include the opening cysteine and the closing phenylalanine or tryptophan. Each record gives: D gene, J gene, V gene, clone size, CDR3 protein, CDR3 DNA. D genes are given only for firm matches. Expanded clones are given a class, and other clones once, few, many or no size at all.

D: .
J: TRBJ1-2
V: TRBV14
size: .
CDR3: CASSQGSSRADGYTF
DNA: TGTGCCAGCAGCCAAGGTTCATCCCGCGCCGATGGCTACACCTTC

D: .
J: TRBJ1-5
V: TRBV19
size: .
CDR3: CASSRNSDQPQHF
DNA: TGTGCCTCAAGTCGGAATAGCGATCAGCCCCAGCATTTT

D: TRBD2
J: TRBJ2-1
V: TRBV5-1
size: .
CDR3: CASRIGLAGLYNEQFF
DNA: TGCGCCAGCAGGATCGGACTAGCGGGCCTATACAATGAGCAGTTCTTC

D: .
J: TRBJ1-2
V: TRBV10-3
size: .
CDR3: CAIRGGGEKNGYTF
DNA: TGTGCCATCAGGGGAGGGGGGGAAAAAAATGGCTACACCTTC

D: .
J: TRBJ2-1
V: TRBV6-4
size: .
CDR3: CASSPGSWYNEQFF
DNA: TGTGCCAGCAGTCCCGGGAGCTGGTACAATGAGCAGTTCTTC

D: .
J: TRBJ2-5
V: TRBV10-1
size: .
CDR3: CASSPEGGIKTQYF
DNA: TGCGCCAGCAGTCCAGAGGGCGGCATCAAGACCCAGTACTTC

D: .
J: TRBJ2-7
V: TRBV27
size: .
CDR3: CASSPRDRGGLAGVAYEQYF
DNA: TGTGCCAGCAGTCCCCGGGACAGGGGAGGCCTAGCGGGAGTGGCCTACGAGCAGTACTTC

D: TRBD2
J: TRBJ2-2
V: TRBV14
size: .
CDR3: CASRLAGGMNTGELFF
DNA: TGTGCCAGCAGACTAGCGGGAGGGATGAACACCGGGGAGCTGTTTTTT

D: TRBD1
J: TRBJ1-2
V: TRBV19
size: .
CDR3: CASSSRDRGLDGYTF
DNA: TGTGCCAGTAGTAGCCGGGACAGGGGGCTGGATGGCTACACCTTC

D: TRBD2
J: TRBJ2-3
V: TRBV4-2
size: .
CDR3: CASRESLAGGSDTQYF
DNA: TGTGCCAGCAGGGAATCACTAGCGGGAGGTTCAGATACGCAGTATTTT

D: TRBD1
J: TRBJ1-1
V: TRBV5-5
size: .
CDR3: CASSWTGAEAFF
DNA: TGTGCCAGCAGCTGGACAGGGGCTGAGGCTTTCTTT

D: .
J: TRBJ1-2
V: TRBV5-6
size: .
CDR3: CASSLGRGLGYTF
DNA: TGTGCCAGCAGCTTGGGGCGGGGGCTAGGCTACACCTTC

D: TRBD2
J: TRBJ2-7
V: TRBV4-2
size: .
CDR3: CASATSGRGYEQYF
DNA: TGTGCCAGCGCAACTAGCGGGAGGGGGTACGAGCAGTACTTC

D: TRBD2
J: TRBJ2-3
V: TRBV5-5
size: once
CDR3: CASSLGRGAGGRTDTQYF
DNA: TGTGCCAGCAGCTTGGGGAGGGGAGCGGGAGGGAGAACAGATACGCAGTATTTT

D: TRBD2
J: TRBJ2-1
V: TRBV14
size: once
CDR3: CASSQMGLAGDDEQFF
DNA: TGTGCCAGCAGCCAAATGGGACTAGCGGGAGACGATGAGCAGTTCTTC

D: .
J: TRBJ2-2
V: TRBV5-8
size: .
CDR3: CASSREKTNTGELFF
DNA: TGTGCCAGCAGCCGGGAGAAAACGAACACCGGGGAGCTGTTTTTT

D: .
J: TRBJ2-5
V: TRBV6-5
size: .
CDR3: CASTLQIQETQYF
DNA: TGTGCCAGCACCCTACAGATACAAGAGACCCAGTACTTC

D: TRBD2
J: TRBJ2-1
V: TRBV19
size: .
CDR3: CASTTGTSGYNEQFF
DNA: TGTGCCAGTACCACGGGGACTAGCGGTTACAATGAGCAGTTCTTC

D: .
J: TRBJ2-3
V: TRBV25-1
size: once
CDR3: CASSLYTGQDTQYF
DNA: TGTGCCAGCAGCCTTTATACAGGGCAAGATACGCAGTATTTT

D: TRBD1
J: TRBJ1-4
V: TRBV5-5
size: .
CDR3: CASSLVGLGGDTNEKLFF
DNA: TGTGCCAGCAGCTTGGTCGGTCTAGGGGGCGATACTAATGAAAAACTGTTTTTT

D: TRBD1
J: TRBJ2-5
V: TRBV5-6
size: .
CDR3: CASSVGTGRETQYF
DNA: TGTGCCAGCAGTGTAGGGACAGGGAGAGAGACCCAGTACTTC

D: .
J: TRBJ1-1
V: TRBV18
size: once
CDR3: CASSLGGGDTEAFF
DNA: TGTGCCAGCTCCCTTGGGGGGGGTGACACTGAAGCTTTCTTT

D: .
J: TRBJ2-2
V: TRBV10-3
size: .
CDR3: CAISAQENTGELFF
DNA: TGTGCCATCAGCGCACAGGAAAACACCGGGGAGCTGTTTTTT

D: TRBD2
J: TRBJ2-1
V: TRBV5-1
size: .
CDR3: CASSASGSGNEQFF
DNA: TGCGCCAGCAGCGCTAGCGGGAGCGGGAATGAGCAGTTCTTC

D: .
J: TRBJ1-5
V: TRBV6-1
size: .
CDR3: CASSEASGGRDQPQHF
DNA: TGTGCCAGCAGTGAAGCGTCCGGGGGAAGGGATCAGCCCCAGCATTTT

D: .
J: TRBJ2-1
V: TRBV7-9
size: .
CDR3: CASLQDSYNEQFF
DNA: TGTGCCAGCTTACAAGATTCATACAATGAGCAGTTCTTC

D: .
J: TRBJ1-5
V: TRBV28
size: .
CDR3: CASSLGGPYQPQHF
DNA: TGTGCCAGCAGTTTGGGGGGACCCTATCAGCCCCAGCATTTT

D: .
J: TRBJ2-4
V: TRBV30
size: .
CDR3: CAWSSQGTRRHIQYF
DNA: TGTGCCTGGAGTTCCCAGGGGACGCGTCGGCACATTCAGTACTTC

D: .
J: TRBJ2-3
V: TRBV19
size: .
CDR3: CASSRGSGTDTQYF
DNA: TGTGCCAGTAGTAGGGGTAGCGGCACAGATACGCAGTATTTT

D: .
J: TRBJ2-7
V: TRBV28
size: .
CDR3: CASSLGRGFLDEQYF
DNA: TGTGCCAGCAGTTTGGGGCGGGGCTTCTTGGACGAGCAGTACTTC

D: .
J: TRBJ2-2
V: TRBV11-3
size: .
CDR3: CASSSTGWELFF
DNA: TGTGCCAGCAGCTCCACAGGGTGGGAGCTGTTTTTT

D: .
J: TRBJ1-2
V: TRBV18
size: .
CDR3: CASSRGSNYGYTF
DNA: TGTGCCAGCTCGCGGGGGTCTAACTATGGCTACACCTTC

D: .
J: TRBJ2-3
V: TRBV27
size: few
CDR3: CASRMTVDPTDTQYF
DNA: TGTGCCAGCAGGATGACAGTAGACCCCACAGATACGCAGTATTTT

D: TRBD2
J: TRBJ2-7
V: TRBV6-5
size: .
CDR3: CASTGAGLVAEQYF
DNA: TGTGCCAGCACCGGTGCGGGACTAGTGGCCGAGCAGTACTTC

D: TRBD2
J: TRBJ2-1
V: TRBV4-3
size: .
CDR3: CASSQGIAGSYNEQFF
DNA: TGCGCCAGCAGCCAAGGGATAGCGGGCTCCTACAATGAGCAGTTCTTC

D: TRBD2
J: TRBJ2-3
V: TRBV5-6
size: .
CDR3: CASSSRLAGIPDTQYF
DNA: TGTGCCAGCAGCTCCCGACTAGCGGGAATCCCAGATACGCAGTATTTT

D: .
J: TRBJ2-1
V: TRBV7-8
size: .
CDR3: CASSRQQGWNEQFF
DNA: TGTGCCAGCAGTCGACAACAGGGTTGGAATGAGCAGTTCTTC

D: .
J: TRBJ2-2
V: TRBV5-1
size: .
CDR3: CASSLMTGAGELFF
DNA: TGCGCCAGCAGCCTGATGACAGGTGCCGGGGAGCTGTTTTTT

D: TRBD1
J: TRBJ2-7
V: TRBV19
size: few
CDR3: CASSMERQGVDEQYF
DNA: TGTGCCAGTAGTATGGAGAGACAGGGAGTGGACGAGCAGTACTTC

D: TRBD2
J: TRBJ2-3
V: TRBV19
size: .
CDR3: CASSQGGLAGHTDTQYF
DNA: TGTGCCAGTAGCCAGGGGGGCCTAGCGGGACACACAGATACGCAGTATTTT

D: TRBD1
J: TRBJ1-2
V: TRBV10-3
size: once
CDR3: CAITTGGDNYGYTF
DNA: TGTGCCATCACTACAGGGGGTGACAACTATGGCTACACCTTC

D: .
J: TRBJ2-5
V: TRBV10-2
size: .
CDR3: CASSAGGTAQETQYF
DNA: TGCGCCAGCAGTGCTGGGGGGACAGCCCAAGAGACCCAGTACTTC

D: .
J: TRBJ2-1
V: TRBV18
size: .
CDR3: CASSSLGSDEQFF
DNA: TGTGCCAGCTCATCCTTGGGGAGCGATGAGCAGTTCTTC

D: .
J: TRBJ2-2
V: TRBV11-2
size: once
CDR3: CASRRQPNTGELFF
DNA: TGTGCCAGCAGGAGACAGCCTAACACCGGGGAGCTGTTTTTT

D: .
J: TRBJ1-1
V: TRBV18
size: .
CDR3: CASSPVGDTEAFF
DNA: TGTGCCAGCTCACCCGTAGGGGACACTGAAGCTTTCTTT

D: .
J: TRBJ2-4
V: TRBV7-8
size: .
CDR3: CASSSRTPGTQYF
DNA: TGTGCCAGCAGCTCCCGAACCCCAGGTACCCAGTACTTC

D: .
J: TRBJ1-1
V: TRBV7-9
size: few
CDR3: CASSLGGSGGTEAFF
DNA: TGTGCCAGCAGCTTAGGCGGGTCGGGGGGGACTGAAGCTTTCTTT

D: .
J: TRBJ2-3
V: TRBV12-3/TRBV12-4
size: .
CDR3: CASSVRGDTQYF
DNA: TGTGCCAGCAGCGTTCGGGGAGATACGCAGTATTTT